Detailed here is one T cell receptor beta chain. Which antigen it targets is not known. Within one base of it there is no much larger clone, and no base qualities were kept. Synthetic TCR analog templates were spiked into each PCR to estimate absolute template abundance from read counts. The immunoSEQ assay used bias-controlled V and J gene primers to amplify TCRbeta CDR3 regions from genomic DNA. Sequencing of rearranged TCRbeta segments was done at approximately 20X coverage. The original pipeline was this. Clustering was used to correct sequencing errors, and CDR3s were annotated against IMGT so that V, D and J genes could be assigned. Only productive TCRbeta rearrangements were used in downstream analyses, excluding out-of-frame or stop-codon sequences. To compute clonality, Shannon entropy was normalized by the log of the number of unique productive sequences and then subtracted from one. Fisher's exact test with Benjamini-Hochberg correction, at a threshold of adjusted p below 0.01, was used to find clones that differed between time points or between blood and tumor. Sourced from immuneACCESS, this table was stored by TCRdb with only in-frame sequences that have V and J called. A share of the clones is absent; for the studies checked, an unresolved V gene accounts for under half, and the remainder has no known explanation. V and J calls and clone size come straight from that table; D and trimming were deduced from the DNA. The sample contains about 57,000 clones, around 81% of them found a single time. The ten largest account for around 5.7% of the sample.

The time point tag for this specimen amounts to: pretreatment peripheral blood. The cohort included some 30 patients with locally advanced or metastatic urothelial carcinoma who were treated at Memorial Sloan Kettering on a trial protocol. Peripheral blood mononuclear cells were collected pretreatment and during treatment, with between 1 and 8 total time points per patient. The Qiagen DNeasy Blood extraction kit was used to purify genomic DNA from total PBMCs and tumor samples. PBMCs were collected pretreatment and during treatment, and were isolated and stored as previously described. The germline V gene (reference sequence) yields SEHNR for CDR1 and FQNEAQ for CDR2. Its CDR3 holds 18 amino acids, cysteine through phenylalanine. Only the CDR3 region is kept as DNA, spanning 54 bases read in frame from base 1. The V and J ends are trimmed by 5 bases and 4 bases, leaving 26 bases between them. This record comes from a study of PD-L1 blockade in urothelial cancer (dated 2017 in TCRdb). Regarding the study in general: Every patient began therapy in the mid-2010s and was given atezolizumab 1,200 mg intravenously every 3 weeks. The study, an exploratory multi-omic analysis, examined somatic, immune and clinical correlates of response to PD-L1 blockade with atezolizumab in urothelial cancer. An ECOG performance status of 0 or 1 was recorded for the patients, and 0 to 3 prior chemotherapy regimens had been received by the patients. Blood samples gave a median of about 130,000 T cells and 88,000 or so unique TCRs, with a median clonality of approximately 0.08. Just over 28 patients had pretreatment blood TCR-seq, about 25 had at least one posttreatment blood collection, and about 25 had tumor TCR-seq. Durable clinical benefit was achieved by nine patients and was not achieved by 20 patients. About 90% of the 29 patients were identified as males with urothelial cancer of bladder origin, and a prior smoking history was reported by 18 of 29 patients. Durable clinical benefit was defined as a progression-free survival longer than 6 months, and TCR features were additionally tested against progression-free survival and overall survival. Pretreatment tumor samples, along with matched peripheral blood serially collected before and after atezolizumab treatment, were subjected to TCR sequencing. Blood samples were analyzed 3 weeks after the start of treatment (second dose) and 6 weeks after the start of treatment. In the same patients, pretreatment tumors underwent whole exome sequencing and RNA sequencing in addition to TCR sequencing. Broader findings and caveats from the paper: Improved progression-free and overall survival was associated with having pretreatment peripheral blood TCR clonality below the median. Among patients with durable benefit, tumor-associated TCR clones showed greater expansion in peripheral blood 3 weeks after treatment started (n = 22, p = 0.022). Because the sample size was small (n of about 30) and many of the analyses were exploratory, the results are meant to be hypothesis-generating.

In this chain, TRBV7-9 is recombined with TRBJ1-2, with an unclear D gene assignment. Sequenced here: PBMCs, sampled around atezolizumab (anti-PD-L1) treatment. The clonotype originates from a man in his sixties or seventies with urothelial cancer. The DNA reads TGTGCCAGCAGCCCCCCCCAGCGAGAAGGTTACCGACTCTATGGCTACACCTTC. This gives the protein CASSPPQREGYRLYGYTF.